The rows below give T cell receptor beta chains drawn from one sample of a study of sequential checkpoint blockade in melanoma. TCRdb's copy holds only in-frame clones and misses some; the assay was immunoSEQ multiplex PCR. This table has under 20,000 clones, approximately 81% appearing once. The sequenced sample was CD8+ T cells sorted from blood (inferred from file names), obtained from a patient given nivolumab and ipilimumab in sequence. The receptors were gathered from a human donor with melanoma. Each CDR3 is given with its conserved first and last residue. The order of the fields is D gene, clone size, J gene, V gene, CDR3 DNA, CDR3 protein. A D gene is named only where the DNA matches it firmly. For some rows the clone size is stated as once, few or many, or as a class when expanded; others skip it.

D: NA; size: once; J: TRBJ2-7; V: TRBV6-1; DNA: TGTGCCAGCAGTGAGGGCAGGGGTGGACTAGGGAACTACTACGAGCAGTACTTC; CDR3: CASSEGRGGLGNYYEQYF
D: TRBD1; size: NA; J: TRBJ1-2; V: TRBV11-2; DNA: TGTGCCAGCAGCTTGACAGGGAGTGATGGCTACACCTTC; CDR3: CASSLTGSDGYTF
D: NA; size: NA; J: TRBJ2-5; V: TRBV4-1; DNA: TGCGCCAGCAGCCCACCTGGAGGACTCCTCCAAGAGACCCAGTACTTC; CDR3: CASSPPGGLLQETQYF
D: TRBD2; size: NA; J: TRBJ2-7; V: TRBV7-9; DNA: TGTGCCAGCAGCACTAGCGGAAACTCCTACGAGCAGTACTTC; CDR3: CASSTSGNSYEQYF
D: NA; size: NA; J: TRBJ1-5; V: TRBV7-9; DNA: TGTGCCAGCAGCTTAGACGGGAATCAGCCCCGGCATTTT; CDR3: CASSLDGNQPRHF
D: TRBD1; size: few; J: TRBJ2-3; V: TRBV7-9; DNA: TGTGCCAGCAGCCGTGCAGGGGGCCAGGGAGATACGCAGTATTTT; CDR3: CASSRAGGQGDTQYF
D: NA; size: NA; J: TRBJ2-1; V: TRBV13; DNA: TGTGCCAGCAGCCGGGCGGGAAGCGGAAACAATGAGCAGTTCTTC; CDR3: CASSRAGSGNNEQFF
D: NA; size: NA; J: TRBJ2-1; V: TRBV15; DNA: TGTGCCACCAGCAGATATCCAGGGCCCGGCAATGAGCAGTTCTTC; CDR3: CATSRYPGPGNEQFF
D: NA; size: NA; J: TRBJ2-7; V: TRBV4-1; DNA: TGCGCCAGCAGCCGAATACAGGGAAATTTGGACGAGCAGTACTTC; CDR3: CASSRIQGNLDEQYF
D: TRBD1; size: NA; J: TRBJ2-7; V: TRBV28; DNA: TGTGCCAGCAGTTTACCCTCCGCCGGGACAGGCCTCGCCTACGAGCAGTACTTC; CDR3: CASSLPSAGTGLAYEQYF
D: TRBD2; size: few; J: TRBJ2-5; V: TRBV6-4; DNA: TGTGCCAGCAGTGTACTAGCGGGGTCCCAAGAGACCCAGTACTTC; CDR3: CASSVLAGSQETQYF
D: TRBD1; size: NA; J: TRBJ2-6; V: TRBV27; DNA: TGTGCCACCACAGGGGGGACCGTCTCTGGGGCCAACGTCCTGACTTTC; CDR3: CATTGGTVSGANVLTF
D: TRBD1; size: NA; J: TRBJ1-1; V: TRBV7-9; DNA: TGTGCCAGCAGCTACCAGGGGGTCTTCACTGAAGCTTTCTTT; CDR3: CASSYQGVFTEAFF
D: NA; size: NA; J: TRBJ2-7; V: TRBV5-4; DNA: TGTGCCAGCAGCTTGTCTAGCGCCATTCGGGAGCAGTACTTC; CDR3: CASSLSSAIREQYF
D: NA; size: NA; J: TRBJ1-1; V: TRBV27; DNA: TGTGCCAGCAGTACTAACACTGAAGCTTTCTTT; CDR3: CASSTNTEAFF
D: TRBD2; size: NA; J: TRBJ2-1; V: TRBV9; DNA: TGTGCCAGCAGCGAAGGCGGGGGGTCGAATGAGCAGTTCTTC; CDR3: CASSEGGGSNEQFF
D: TRBD2; size: NA; J: TRBJ2-1; V: TRBV11-2; DNA: TGTGCCAGCAGCTTAGCTGCGGGGGGGCTTCGGGAGCAGTTCTTC; CDR3: CASSLAAGGLREQFF
D: TRBD2; size: NA; J: TRBJ2-2; V: TRBV6-4; DNA: TGTGCCAGCAGTGATGGACTAGCTACCGGGGAGCTGTTTTTT; CDR3: CASSDGLATGELFF
D: TRBD1; size: few; J: TRBJ1-2; V: TRBV6-4; DNA: TGTGCCAGCAGTGACTCGACAGGGAGTGGGAGCTACACCTTC; CDR3: CASSDSTGSGSYTF
D: NA; size: few; J: TRBJ1-1; V: TRBV4-2; DNA: TGTGCCAGCAGCTTAGTGGGGAGAGGTGACACTGAAGCTTTCTTT; CDR3: CASSLVGRGDTEAFF
D: TRBD1; size: NA; J: TRBJ2-2; V: TRBV15; DNA: TGTGCCACCACACCGGGACAGGGCGACCGGGAGCTGTTTTTT; CDR3: CATTPGQGDRELFF
D: TRBD2; size: NA; J: TRBJ2-5; V: TRBV27; DNA: TGTGCCAGCAGACAGACGGGGGGGCGTTTCGTTGAGACCCAGTACTTC; CDR3: CASRQTGGRFVETQYF
D: TRBD1; size: NA; J: TRBJ1-3; V: TRBV6-5; DNA: TGTGCCAGCAGTTCCTCAGAGGGGGCTTCGGGAAACACCATATATTTT; CDR3: CASSSSEGASGNTIYF
D: NA; size: NA; J: TRBJ2-7; V: TRBV6-1; DNA: TGTGCCAGCAGTCTATGGGCAGGGCGCACCTACGAGCAGTACTTC; CDR3: CASSLWAGRTYEQYF
D: NA; size: NA; J: TRBJ1-5; V: TRBV11-3; DNA: TGTGCCAGCAGCTTTGAGAAGTATAGCAATCAGCCCCAGCATTTT; CDR3: CASSFEKYSNQPQHF
D: TRBD2; size: NA; J: TRBJ2-7; V: TRBV7-9; DNA: TGTGCCAGCAGCGGACAATCTAGCGGGAGGGCTTCCTACGAGCAGTACTTC; CDR3: CASSGQSSGRASYEQYF
D: TRBD1; size: NA; J: TRBJ1-4; V: TRBV9; DNA: TGTGCCAGCAGCGCGGGACAGACAACTAATGAAAAACTGTTTTTT; CDR3: CASSAGQTTNEKLFF
D: TRBD1; size: NA; J: TRBJ2-7; V: TRBV5-5; DNA: TGTGCCAGCAGCTGGGGGACAGGGGGTGGGTACGAGCAGTACTTC; CDR3: CASSWGTGGGYEQYF
D: TRBD1; size: NA; J: TRBJ2-5; V: TRBV2; DNA: TGTGCCAGCAGTGAGGGGACAGGCCGCCCCGAGACCCAGTACTTC; CDR3: CASSEGTGRPETQYF
D: TRBD1; size: NA; J: TRBJ2-7; V: TRBV7-9; DNA: TGTGCCAGCAGCCCTAAACAGGGGGCGACCTACGAGCAGTACTTC; CDR3: CASSPKQGATYEQYF
D: TRBD1; size: NA; J: TRBJ2-7; V: TRBV7-9; DNA: TGTGCCAGCAGGGGGGACAGTTCCTACGAGCAGTACTTC; CDR3: CASRGDSSYEQYF
D: TRBD1; size: NA; J: TRBJ1-2; V: TRBV19; DNA: TGTGCCAGTAGTGCGGGACAGGGCTACACCTTC; CDR3: CASSAGQGYTF
D: NA; size: NA; J: TRBJ2-1; V: TRBV6-4; DNA: TGTGCCAGCAGTTCAGGGGATCTCAATGAGCAGTTCTTC; CDR3: CASSSGDLNEQFF
D: TRBD2; size: NA; J: TRBJ2-1; V: TRBV6-4; DNA: TGTGCCAGCAGTGCCGGGACTAGCGACAACAATGAGCAGTTCTTC; CDR3: CASSAGTSDNNEQFF
D: NA; size: NA; J: TRBJ2-1; V: TRBV29-1; DNA: TGCAGCGTAGGGGTAGCGGACAATGAGCAGTTCTTC; CDR3: CSVGVADNEQFF
D: NA; size: NA; J: TRBJ2-1; V: TRBV29-1; DNA: TGCAGCGTTGATGGCGGCTCCTACAATGAGCAGTTCTTC; CDR3: CSVDGGSYNEQFF
D: TRBD2; size: NA; J: TRBJ2-2; V: TRBV7-6; DNA: TGTGCCAGCAGCTCCCGGGCGGGTCGGGAGGGCATCACCGGGGAGCTGTTTTTT; CDR3: CASSSRAGREGITGELFF
D: TRBD2; size: NA; J: TRBJ2-5; V: TRBV11-3; DNA: TGTGCCAGCAGCCCGTGGACTAGCGGGAGGCCTGGGGAAGGGGAGACCCAGTACTTC; CDR3: CASSPWTSGRPGEGETQYF
D: TRBD2; size: NA; J: TRBJ2-5; V: TRBV4-1; DNA: TGCGCCAGCAGCCAAGAACCGGGACTAGCGGGTGAGACCCAGTACTTC; CDR3: CASSQEPGLAGETQYF
D: NA; size: NA; J: TRBJ1-5; V: TRBV4-1; DNA: TGCGCCAGCAGCCAAGCATTCGGGGGTTATAGCAATCAGCCCCAGCATTTT; CDR3: CASSQAFGGYSNQPQHF
D: TRBD2; size: few; J: TRBJ2-5; V: TRBV29-1; DNA: TGCAGCGCGGGACTAGCGGGGCTCTTACAAGAGACCCAGTACTTC; CDR3: CSAGLAGLLQETQYF
D: NA; size: NA; J: TRBJ1-5; V: TRBV6-1; DNA: TGTGCCAGCAGTGAAACCCTATTTTGGCCCCAGCATTTT; CDR3: CASSETLFWPQHF
D: TRBD2; size: NA; J: TRBJ2-5; V: TRBV10-3; DNA: TGTGCCATCAGTGATAGCGGGGGGCCAGAGACCCAGTACTTC; CDR3: CAISDSGGPETQYF
D: NA; size: few; J: TRBJ2-1; V: TRBV19; DNA: TGTGCCAGTGCGCGGCTTATGGGTTCCAATGAGCAGTTCTTC; CDR3: CASARLMGSNEQFF
D: TRBD1; size: once; J: TRBJ1-6; V: TRBV29-1; DNA: TGCAGCGTAAGACAGGGGAGTAATTCACCCCTCCACTTT; CDR3: CSVRQGSNSPLHF
D: NA; size: NA; J: TRBJ2-7; V: TRBV25-1; DNA: TGTGCCAGCAGTGAGTCGGAGCAGTACTTC; CDR3: CASSESEQYF
D: NA; size: NA; J: TRBJ2-7; V: TRBV6-5; DNA: TGTGCCAGCAGCTCGGGGTTTACCTACGAGCAGTACTTC; CDR3: CASSSGFTYEQYF
D: NA; size: NA; J: TRBJ2-2; V: TRBV30; DNA: TGTGCCTGGAGTCAATTTCCCGGGGAGCTGTTTTTT; CDR3: CAWSQFPGELFF
D: TRBD2; size: NA; J: TRBJ2-5; V: TRBV27; DNA: TGTGCCAGCAGCTTAGACCCGGGACTAGCTCGGGAGACCCAGTACTTC; CDR3: CASSLDPGLARETQYF
D: NA; size: NA; J: TRBJ1-4; V: TRBV27; DNA: TGTGCCAGCAGTTTAGATCTGGGCTCTAATGAAAAACTGTTTTTT; CDR3: CASSLDLGSNEKLFF
D: NA; size: NA; J: TRBJ2-2; V: TRBV6-1; DNA: TGTGCCAGCAGTATACAGGAGACCGGGGAGCTGTTTTTT; CDR3: CASSIQETGELFF
D: TRBD2; size: NA; J: TRBJ2-1; V: TRBV27; DNA: TGTGCCAGCAGTTTATCGGGGCGGGAGGGGCAGTTCTTC; CDR3: CASSLSGREGQFF
D: NA; size: NA; J: TRBJ2-7; V: TRBV28; DNA: TGTGCCAGCACCTCTTCCGGGATGAGCTCCTACGAGCAGTACTTC; CDR3: CASTSSGMSSYEQYF
D: TRBD2; size: NA; J: TRBJ2-7; V: TRBV19; DNA: TGTGCCAGTAGTATTGGGAGGGTATGGTCCTACGAGCAGTACTTC; CDR3: CASSIGRVWSYEQYF
D: TRBD2; size: NA; J: TRBJ2-1; V: TRBV6-1; DNA: TGTGCCAGCAGAGGACTAGCGGGTGAGCAGTTCTTC; CDR3: CASRGLAGEQFF
D: NA; size: NA; J: TRBJ2-7; V: TRBV19; DNA: TGTGCCAGTAGTATATTCGGGGGACCATCCTACGAGCAGTACTTC; CDR3: CASSIFGGPSYEQYF
D: NA; size: few; J: TRBJ1-1; V: TRBV19; DNA: TGTGCCAGTAGTATAAATGCAGGGGCAAACACTGAAGCTTTCTTT; CDR3: CASSINAGANTEAFF
D: TRBD1; size: NA; J: TRBJ1-3; V: TRBV9; DNA: TGTGCCAGCAGCGCCACGACAGGGAACACCATATATTTT; CDR3: CASSATTGNTIYF
D: NA; size: NA; J: TRBJ1-5; V: TRBV27; DNA: TGTGCCAGCAGTTGGAGTAGCAATCAGCCCCAGCATTTT; CDR3: CASSWSSNQPQHF